A selection of T cell receptor beta chains follows, all from one sample in a study of blood T cell repertoires in COVID-19. TCRdb's table, derived via immunoSEQ multiplex PCR, lists solely in-frame clones and lacks some. This sample has 250,000 to 300,000 clones, with around 90% found just once. Sequenced material: peripheral blood. The source is a woman in her 30s with acute or convalescent COVID-19. Both conserved end residues are part of each CDR3. The order of the fields is CDR3 protein, V gene, J gene.

cdr3_aa: CASSGQGQYNEKLFF
v_call: TRBV9
j_call: TRBJ1-4

cdr3_aa: CASSQDAIGGAMTEAFF
v_call: TRBV4-3
j_call: TRBJ1-1

cdr3_aa: CASSLGGEQPQHF
v_call: TRBV27
j_call: TRBJ1-5

cdr3_aa: CASSRTGSEQYF
v_call: TRBV7-6
j_call: TRBJ2-7

cdr3_aa: CASSQDGPGQVNTEAFF
v_call: TRBV3-1/TRBV3-2
j_call: TRBJ1-1

cdr3_aa: CASSLNQASGELFF
v_call: TRBV11-2
j_call: TRBJ2-2

cdr3_aa: CASSLVLAGGPETQYF
v_call: TRBV11-3
j_call: TRBJ2-5

cdr3_aa: CASSSGLAGPHEQFF
v_call: TRBV11-2
j_call: TRBJ2-1

cdr3_aa: CASSLSQRGGTRETQYF
v_call: TRBV11-2
j_call: TRBJ2-5

cdr3_aa: CASSFGTLSGNTIYF
v_call: TRBV13
j_call: TRBJ1-3

cdr3_aa: CSASGASREYEQYF
v_call: TRBV20-1
j_call: TRBJ2-7

cdr3_aa: CASSFGLAPSVTYNEQFF
v_call: TRBV5-1
j_call: TRBJ2-1

cdr3_aa: CASSTPGTSPYEQYF
v_call: TRBV19
j_call: TRBJ2-7

cdr3_aa: CASSSDRVNEKLFF
v_call: TRBV13
j_call: TRBJ1-4

cdr3_aa: CASSIEGFQGADSGANVLTF
v_call: TRBV19
j_call: TRBJ2-6

cdr3_aa: CAWIGDGYEQYF
v_call: TRBV30
j_call: TRBJ2-7

cdr3_aa: CASRRRGSATNEKLFF
v_call: TRBV2
j_call: TRBJ1-4

cdr3_aa: CASSKTGAPYF
v_call: TRBV25-1
j_call: TRBJ2-7

cdr3_aa: CASSQESRLAGTEETQYF
v_call: TRBV3-1/TRBV3-2
j_call: TRBJ2-5

cdr3_aa: CASSPPGSEETQYF
v_call: TRBV3-1/TRBV3-2
j_call: TRBJ2-5

cdr3_aa: CASSLQGIMLAQFF
v_call: TRBV27
j_call: TRBJ2-1

cdr3_aa: CASSYLLRGNTEAFF
v_call: TRBV6-2/TRBV6-3
j_call: TRBJ1-1

cdr3_aa: CASSPLAEFYNEQFF
v_call: TRBV5-1
j_call: TRBJ2-1

cdr3_aa: CATSDWQAGELFF
v_call: TRBV24-1
j_call: TRBJ2-2

cdr3_aa: CASSPPRGDRFSGGYTF
v_call: TRBV18
j_call: TRBJ1-2

cdr3_aa: CASSAGQGRNYGYTF
v_call: TRBV9
j_call: TRBJ1-2

cdr3_aa: CASSIGLAGVWRIEQYF
v_call: TRBV19
j_call: TRBJ2-7

cdr3_aa: CASSTGQDTEAFF
v_call: TRBV11-3
j_call: TRBJ1-1

cdr3_aa: CASSLGTGELFF
v_call: TRBV7-9
j_call: TRBJ2-2

cdr3_aa: CASSILAGIYNEQFF
v_call: TRBV7-2
j_call: TRBJ2-1

cdr3_aa: CASSLGQSNTEAFF
v_call: TRBV11-3
j_call: TRBJ1-1

cdr3_aa: CASSLWTGRSYGYTF
v_call: TRBV5-6
j_call: TRBJ1-2

cdr3_aa: CASRRLAGEGYEQYF
v_call: TRBV5-1
j_call: TRBJ2-7

cdr3_aa: CATAGTGNTGELFF
v_call: TRBV6-5
j_call: TRBJ2-2

cdr3_aa: CASSLGTGTNNEQFF
v_call: TRBV7-9
j_call: TRBJ2-1

cdr3_aa: CDPLAGLYNEQFF
v_call: TRBV6-5
j_call: TRBJ2-1

cdr3_aa: CASSYAGGIYGYTF
v_call: TRBV6-2/TRBV6-3
j_call: TRBJ1-2

cdr3_aa: CASKLSGLAGRQFF
v_call: TRBV6-5
j_call: TRBJ2-1

cdr3_aa: CATSREAFHNQPQHF
v_call: TRBV15
j_call: TRBJ1-5

cdr3_aa: CASSVGVGSSYNEQFF
v_call: TRBV9
j_call: TRBJ2-1

cdr3_aa: CASTWTVSYNEQFF
v_call: TRBV5-1
j_call: TRBJ2-1

cdr3_aa: CASSYEDRVGEKLFF
v_call: TRBV6-2/TRBV6-3
j_call: TRBJ1-4

cdr3_aa: CASSPRGEPQHF
v_call: TRBV18
j_call: TRBJ1-5

cdr3_aa: CASREADSYNEQFF
v_call: TRBV19
j_call: TRBJ2-1

cdr3_aa: CASSFTGQGDIYGYTF
v_call: TRBV7-9
j_call: TRBJ1-2

cdr3_aa: CAKRVQLGCLTFF
v_call: TRBV7-7
j_call: TRBJ1-1